This TCR beta chain emerged from a study of human T cells and chemical hapten exposure. About the study: Diphenylcyclopropenone was administered weekly to the scalp of patients throughout the roughly 24-week study. Whole-study results and caveats: Among expanded TCRs, significantly more large CDR3 similarity clusters formed than among controls.

One entry per CDR3 protein, called by TCRdb with MiXCR from the RACE reads. The table lists roughly 120,000 distinct CDR3 sequences, around an eighth of them singletons. The time point is: patch test 1, 2 weeks after DPC sensitization. Treatment noted: therapeutic diphenylcyclopropenone sensitization with weekly scalp DPC. Donors were 18 to 70-year-old alopecia patients suitable for DPC. Unseparated into fractions, whole blood served as the source from which total RNA was extracted. Turning to this clonotype: Antigen unknown.

This specimen was whole blood, taken in connection with sensitization to the hapten diphenylcyclopropenone (DPC). The origin of this receptor is a woman aged 45-59 years with alopecia areata. Some clones in this sample may be carry-over from other donors' samples.

CDR3 sequence: CASSQDSGTGALEQFF. In nucleotides, the CDR3 is TGTGCCAGCAGCCAAGACTCCGGGACAGGGGCCCTTGAGCAGTTCTTC. This rearrangement joins TRBV3-1 to TRBJ2-1; 10 nucleotides agree with TRBD1. This CDR3 spans 16 amino acids. Trimming removed 0 bases from V and 9 bases from J; junction bases left unmatched: 8. Germline V CDR1 and CDR2: LGHDT, YNNKEL (reference sequence).